This T cell receptor (beta chain) was recorded in a study of cytomegalovirus exposure and HLA in healthy donors. Study information: Most genotyped donors, roughly 83% of about 400, had Caucasian-associated genetic ancestry. General study points: Only CMV serostatus was available as immune exposure information.

As to this clone: The antigen is undetermined.

After removal of 5 bases from V and 9 bases from J, the junction contained 14 bases not matched to a gene. The CDR3 has 16 residues. Germline values: CDR1 SGHVS, CDR2 FNYEAQ. Donors were nominally healthy when sampled, though unrecorded immune exposures were likely. The primer mix had 60 Vbeta and 13 Jbeta primers. Repertoires were generated with immunoSEQ multiplex PCR, while TCRdb's copy carries only in-frame clones and drops some. The table shows tens of thousands of clones, with 65% to 70% occurring only once. The chain couples TRBV7-6 to TRBJ2-1, with 9 bases lining up with TRBD2. Sample: PBMCs. The clonotype comes from a woman in her 30s in good health and CMV-seronegative. CDR3 sequence (DNA): TGTGCCAGCAGCCTAAAGATAGCGGGGGTAGGTGGTGAGCAGTTCTTC. Its protein is CASSLKIAGVGGEQFF.